A single sample gave rise to the 18 T cell receptor beta chains below, sequenced in a study of OX40 agonist ivuxolimab in advanced cancers. Produced via immunoSEQ multiplex PCR; TCRdb's table is partial and in-frame only. There are approximately 11,000 clones in the sample; more than 60% occur only once, and about 30% lies in the top ten. The sample here was CD4+ or CD8+ T cells sorted from blood, taken in a trial of the OX40 agonist ivuxolimab. All receptors come from an adult with an advanced solid tumor such as melanoma, head and neck, liver or kidney cancer.

V gene TRBV6-4 combines with J gene TRBJ2-1, with D tentatively TRBD2 (6 bases). Trimming removed 3 bases at V and 6 bases at J, with 9 bases between. This CDR3 spans 13 amino acids. CDR1 MRHNA and CDR2 SNTAGT come from the germline V gene. CDR3 bases: TGTGCCAGCAGTGAGACCGGGAGCAATGAGCAGTTCTTC. It codes for CASSETGSNEQFF.

As for this clone: Since the CDR3 does not end with the conserved phenylalanine or tryptophan, this likely comes from a read error. V is TRBV27 and J is TRBJ1-2; a possible D gene is TRBD1 (5 bases). The germline V gene has CDR1 MNHEY and CDR2 SMNVEV (reference sequence). The CDR3 is 14 amino acids. V lost 3 bases and J lost 6, with 14 bases in between. CDR3 loop: CASSFGGQGDGYTL. In DNA, the CDR3 is TGTGCCAGCAGTTTCGGAGGGCAGGGTGATGGCTACACCCTC.

The V call is TRBV7-8, the J call TRBJ2-3; the match to TRBD2 covers 8 bases. From germline, CDR1 is SGHVS and CDR2 FQNEAQ. The V and J ends lost 5 bases and 0 bases, in that order; junction bases with no gene match: 16. The CDR3 runs 19 residues. CDR3 in amino acids: CASSAQVTSGGPSTDTQYF. DNA of the CDR3: TGTGCCAGCAGCGCCCAGGTAACGAGCGGGGGTCCGAGCACAGATACGCAGTATTTT.

This rearrangement joins TRBV4-1 to TRBJ1-1; D gene uncertain. This CDR3 spans 14 amino acids. From germline, CDR1 is MGHRA and CDR2 YSYEKL. Trimming left V 6 bases short and J 0 bases short, with 11 bases between. CDR3 in DNA: TGCGCCAGCAGGCTTGGGGTAATGAACACTGAAGCTTTCTTT. Protein product: CASRLGVMNTEAFF.

The CDR3 loop reads CASSSAGADLSEAFF. The CDR3 region has the DNA TGTGCCAGCAGTTCGGCGGGGGCGGACCTGTCCGAAGCTTTCTTT. This chain uses TRBV27 with TRBJ1-1; D may be TRBD1 (6 bases). The V end lost 4 bases, the J end lost 8 bases, and 20 bases lay between the germline ends. CDR1 and CDR2 (germline): MNHEY, SMNVEV (reference sequence). This CDR3 contains 15 residues.

J is TRBJ1-2 and V is TRBV7-6; TRBD1 might be the D (5 bases). Trimming cost V 1 base and J 6 bases, with 15 bases left between them. CDR3 length: 15 amino acids. Looked up from germline, CDR1 is SGHVS and CDR2 is FNYEAQ. CDR3 DNA sequence: TGTGCCAGCAGCTTAGATCGAGGGACCCGGAATGGCTACACCTTC. Translated: CASSLDRGTRNGYTF.

This clone was observed a few times. The rearrangement links TRBV27 to TRBJ1-3; a possible D gene is TRBD1 (5 bases). Germline V gene lookup returns CDR1 MNHEY and CDR2 SMNVEV (reference sequence). V lost 4 bases, J lost 8 bases, and 15 bases lay in between. CDR3 length: 14 residues. The CDR3 nucleotides are TGTGCCAGCAGTTCCGGGGGAGTCTTGGACACCATATATTTT. This encodes CASSSGGVLDTIYF.

The rearrangement joins TRBV20-1 to TRBJ2-7; D uncertain. The CDR3 length is 10 residues. Trimming shortened V by 3 bases and J by 4 bases, and 4 bases separated the two germline ends. CDR1 and CDR2 (germline): DFQATT, SNEGSKA (reference sequence). Here the CDR3 DNA reads TGCAGTGCTAGCCCATACGAGCAGTACTTC. It codes for CSASPYEQYF.

This clone was seen just once. The chain carries TRBV28 and TRBJ2-7, with 7 bases matching TRBD1. This CDR3 has 14 amino acids. Trimming at V came to 1 base and at J to 4 bases, leaving 4 bases not matched to a gene. CDR1 is MDHEN and CDR2 is SYDVKM in the germline V gene. The CDR3 nucleotides read TGTGCCAGCAGTTTATCCCCACAGGGGTACGAGCAGTACTTC. Translation: CASSLSPQGYEQYF.

This clone was detected once. The V call is TRBV4-1, the J call TRBJ1-2; 7 bases are shared with TRBD1. Per the germline V gene, CDR1 is MGHRA and CDR2 is YSYEKL. Trimming took 1 base from V and 6 from J; bases not matched to a gene: 8. The CDR3 has 15 amino acids. CDR3 region: CASSQARTGLDGYTF. As DNA, the CDR3 is TGCGCCAGCAGCCAAGCCCGGACAGGATTGGATGGCTACACCTTC.

The rearrangement links TRBV9 to TRBJ2-7; possible D gene TRBD2, 5 bases. Germline V lookup: CDR1 SGDLS, CDR2 YYNGEE. V lost 2 bases and J lost 1, with 10 bases in between. CDR3 length equals 14 residues. In nucleotides, the CDR3 is TGTGCCAGCAGCGTTAGTGGCGGGTCCTACGAGCAGTACTTC. Translation gives CASSVSGGSYEQYF.

The chain couples TRBV6-5 to TRBJ1-2; D remains unclear. V was pared by 0 bases and J by 0 bases, with 11 bases between. Germline V gives CDR1 MNHEY, CDR2 SVGAGI. The CDR3 totals 16 residues. The CDR3 here is CASSYSTTVANYGYTF. CDR3 DNA sequence: TGTGCCAGCAGTTACTCGACAACGGTTGCTAACTATGGCTACACCTTC.

The rearrangement uses TRBV7-9 and TRBJ2-7; TRBD1 is a possible D gene (5 bases). The length of the CDR3 is 15 residues. The ends were cut back, 5 bases at V and 5 bases at J, with 19 bases in the middle. Germline CDR1 SEHNR, CDR2 FQNEAQ (reference sequence). CDR3 bases: TGTGCCAGCAGCCCCCTAAACAGGCCTCTTGACGAGCAGTACTTC. It codes for CASSPLNRPLDEQYF.

The gene calls are TRBV27 and TRBJ2-2; 8 nucleotides align to TRBD2. Germline CDR1 is MNHEY and CDR2 is SMNVEV (reference sequence). The CDR3 totals 16 residues. Trimming took 3 bases from V and 7 from J; bases not matched to a gene: 10. The DNA of the CDR3 is TGTGCCAGCAGTTTGGGGGCGGGGGGCCTTGGCGGGGAGCTGTTTTTT. Translated, it gives CASSLGAGGLGGELFF.

The chain uses TRBV11-3 and TRBJ2-7; D may correspond to TRBD1 or TRBD2 (5 bases each). Germline CDR1 and CDR2: SGHNT and YENEEA. The length of the CDR3 is 15 residues. The ends were cut back, 3 bases at V and 2 bases at J, with 14 bases in the middle. The CDR3 is CASSFTGTETYEQYF. The DNA of the CDR3 is TGTGCCAGCAGCTTTACGGGGACCGAGACCTACGAGCAGTACTTC.

This clone was recorded once. The chain links TRBV11-2 to TRBJ2-5; no firm D call. Per germline, CDR1 SGHAT and CDR2 FQNNGV. The CDR3 contains 12 residues. Trimming stripped 6 bases from V and 5 bases from J, with 10 bases between. The CDR3 coding sequence is TGTGCCAGCAGATCCATCGGGGAGACCCAGTACTTC. Protein sequence: CASRSIGETQYF.

The chain combines TRBV5-4 with TRBJ2-7; TRBD1 agrees at 8 bases. The CDR3 loop spans 14 amino acids. Germline CDR1 SGHNT, CDR2 YYREEE (reference sequence). V lost 4 bases, J lost 4 bases, and 7 bases stayed unmatched. CDR3 coding DNA: TGTGCCAGCAGCCCCGGGACAGGAATTTACGAGCAGTACTTC. This translates into CASSPGTGIYEQYF.

This rearrangement joins TRBV6-8 to TRBJ2-7, with D unclear. There are 11 residues in the CDR3. Germline values: CDR1 MNHGY, CDR2 SAAAGT. Between the trimmed V and J ends, which lost 2 bases and 5 bases, there was a span of 4 bases. The CDR3 sequence is CASSYPDEQYF. The CDR3 DNA reads as TGTGCCAGCAGTTACCCGGACGAGCAGTACTTC.